The 8 T cell receptor beta chains presented below share a single source sample, sequenced in a study of blood T cell repertoires in COVID-19. Produced via immunoSEQ multiplex PCR; TCRdb's table is partial and in-frame only. The sample holds about 440,000 clones, 85% to 90% seen once. The specimen was peripheral blood. The receptors were gathered from a woman aged 25 to 39 with acute or convalescent COVID-19.

V is TRBV6-5 and J is TRBJ2-7; 8 nucleotides agree with TRBD1. The CDR3 length is 13 residues. Germline V lookup: CDR1 MNHEY, CDR2 SVGAGI. The V segment lost 6 bases and the J segment 3 bases; nucleotides outside the gene matches: 4. CDR3: CASRDRGYYEQYF. The CDR3, as DNA: TGTGCCAGCAGAGACAGGGGTTACTACGAGCAGTACTTC.

This chain's CDR3 is CASGGNSENTIYF. The CDR3 DNA reads TGTGCCAGCGGGGGCAATTCGGAAAACACCATATATTTT. The chain joins TRBV9 to TRBJ1-3; possibly TRBD1 for D (6 bases). Trimming stripped 7 bases from V and 6 bases from J, with 14 bases between. Germline CDR1 reads SGDLS; CDR2 reads YYNGEE. The CDR3 runs 13 residues.

The V and J genes are TRBV15 and TRBJ2-3, with D possibly matching TRBD2 (6 bases). This CDR3 region has 14 residues. Germline assignment: CDR1 LNHNV and CDR2 YYDKDF (reference sequence). V lost 2 bases and J lost 3, with 9 bases in between. CDR3 nucleotide sequence: TGTGCCACCAGCAGACGCCGGGAGACAGATACGCAGTATTTT. This sequence encodes CATSRRRETDTQYF.

This rearrangement joins TRBV23-1 to TRBJ1-5; 9 positions match TRBD1. TRBV23-1 is noted as an ORF with a role that remains uncertain. V was pared by 7 bases and J by 3 bases, with 13 bases of the junction left unmatched. This CDR3 spans 17 amino acids. CDR3 residues: CASKYNRDRESNQPQHF. In DNA form, the CDR3 reads TGCGCCAGCAAATATAACCGGGACAGGGAGTCCAATCAGCCCCAGCATTTT.

The V call is TRBV27, the J call TRBJ1-4; D unresolved. V shed 0 bases and J shed 11 bases, with 10 bases lying between them. Germline lookup yields CDR1 MNHEY and CDR2 SMNVEV (reference sequence). The CDR3 spans 13 residues. CDR3 in amino acids: CASSLSHREKLFF. CDR3 nucleotide sequence: TGTGCCAGCAGTTTATCCCACCGAGAGAAACTGTTTTTT.

The V and J genes are TRBV6-4 and TRBJ2-1; the D gene is possibly TRBD1 (6 bases). This CDR3 is built from 14 residues. Germline lookup yields CDR1 MRHNA and CDR2 SNTAGT. Trimming took 6 bases from V and 3 from J, leaving 12 bases between them. DNA for the CDR3: TGTGCCAGCAGCCCGGGACATAACTACAATGAGCAGTTCTTC. As protein: CASSPGHNYNEQFF.

The J gene is TRBJ2-7, the V gene TRBV7-9; 7 positions agree with TRBD1. CDR3 length: 13 amino acids. The germline gives CDR1 SEHNR, CDR2 FQNEAQ (reference sequence). J lost 3 bases, V lost 5 bases, and 4 bases had no gene match. The CDR3 region is CASSRGTDYEQYF. The CDR3 DNA reads as TGTGCCAGCAGCAGAGGGACAGACTACGAGCAGTACTTC. Full variable domain (remainder filled in from reference TRBV7-9 and TRBJ2-7): DTGVSQNPRHKITKRGQNVTFRCDPISEHNRLYWYRQTLGQGPEFLTYFQNEAQLEKSRLLSDRFSAERPKGSFSTLEIQRTEQGDSAMYLCASSRGTDYEQYFGPGTRLTVT.

The V and J genes are TRBV5-4 and TRBJ2-3; D possibly corresponds to TRBD1 (6 bases). From germline, CDR1 is SGHNT and CDR2 YYREEE (reference sequence). The CDR3 has 15 residues. The ends were cut back, 4 bases at V and 4 bases at J, with 16 bases in the middle. The CDR3 region has the DNA TGTGCCAGCAGCACCGGGACACCTGGGGCAGATACGCAGTATTTT. Translating gives CASSTGTPGADTQYF.